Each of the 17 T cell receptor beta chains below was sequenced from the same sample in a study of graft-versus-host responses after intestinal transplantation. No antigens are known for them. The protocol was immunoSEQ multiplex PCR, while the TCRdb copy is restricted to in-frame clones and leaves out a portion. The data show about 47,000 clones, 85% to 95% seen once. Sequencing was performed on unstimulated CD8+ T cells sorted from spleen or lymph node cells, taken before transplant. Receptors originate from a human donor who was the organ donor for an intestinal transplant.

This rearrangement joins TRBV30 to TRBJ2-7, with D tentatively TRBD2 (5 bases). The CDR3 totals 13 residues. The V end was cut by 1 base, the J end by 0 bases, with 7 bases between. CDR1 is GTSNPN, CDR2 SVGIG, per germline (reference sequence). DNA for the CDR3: TGTGCCTGGAGTGATGAGGGCTCCTACGAGCAGTACTTC. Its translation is CAWSDEGSYEQYF.

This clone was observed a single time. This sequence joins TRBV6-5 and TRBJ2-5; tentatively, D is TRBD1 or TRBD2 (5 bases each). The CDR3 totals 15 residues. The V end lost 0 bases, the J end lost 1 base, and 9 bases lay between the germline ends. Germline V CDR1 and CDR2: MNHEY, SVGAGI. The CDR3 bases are TGTGCCAGCAGTTACTCGACCGGGACCCAAGAGACCCAGTACTTC. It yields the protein CASSYSTGTQETQYF.

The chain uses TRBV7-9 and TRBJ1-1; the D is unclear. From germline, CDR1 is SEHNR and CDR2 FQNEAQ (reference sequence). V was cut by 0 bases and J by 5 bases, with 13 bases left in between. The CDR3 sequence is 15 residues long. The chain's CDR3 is CASSLALYGSTEAFF. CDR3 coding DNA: TGTGCCAGCAGCTTAGCCCTTTATGGGAGTACTGAAGCTTTCTTT.

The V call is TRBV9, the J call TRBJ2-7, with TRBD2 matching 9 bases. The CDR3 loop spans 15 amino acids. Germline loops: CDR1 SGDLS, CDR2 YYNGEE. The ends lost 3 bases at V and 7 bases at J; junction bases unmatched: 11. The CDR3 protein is CASSAPSGVGEEQYF. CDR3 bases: TGTGCCAGCAGCGCTCCTAGCGGGGTCGGAGAGGAGCAGTACTTC.

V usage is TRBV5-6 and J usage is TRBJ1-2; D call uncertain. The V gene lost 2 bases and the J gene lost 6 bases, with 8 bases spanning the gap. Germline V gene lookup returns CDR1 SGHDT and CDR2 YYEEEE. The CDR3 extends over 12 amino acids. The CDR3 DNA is TGTGCCAGCAGCTTTGCAGAAAATGGCTACACCTTC. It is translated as CASSFAENGYTF. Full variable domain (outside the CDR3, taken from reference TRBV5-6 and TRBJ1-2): DAGVTQSPTHLIKTRGQQVTLRCSPKSGHDTVSWYQQALGQGPQFIFQYYEEEERQRGNFPDRFSGHQFPNYSSELNVNALLLGDSALYLCASSFAENGYTFGSGTRLTVV.

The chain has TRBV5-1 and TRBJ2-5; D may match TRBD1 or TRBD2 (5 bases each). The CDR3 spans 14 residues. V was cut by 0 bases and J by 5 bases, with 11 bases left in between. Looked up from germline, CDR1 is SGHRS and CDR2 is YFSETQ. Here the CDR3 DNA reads TGCGCCAGCAGCTTGGGAGGGACGCGGGAGACCCAGTACTTC. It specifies CASSLGGTRETQYF.

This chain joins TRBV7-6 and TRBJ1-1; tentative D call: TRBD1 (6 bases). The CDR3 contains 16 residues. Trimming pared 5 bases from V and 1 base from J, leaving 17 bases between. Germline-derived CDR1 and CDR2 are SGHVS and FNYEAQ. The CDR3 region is CASSPYTGNANTEAFF. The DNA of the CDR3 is TGTGCCAGCAGCCCTTATACAGGGAACGCGAACACTGAAGCTTTCTTT.

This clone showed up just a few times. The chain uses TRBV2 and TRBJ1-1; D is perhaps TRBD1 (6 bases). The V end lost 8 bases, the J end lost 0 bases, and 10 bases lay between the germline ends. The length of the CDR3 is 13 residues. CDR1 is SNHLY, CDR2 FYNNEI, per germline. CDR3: CASRGTLNTEAFF. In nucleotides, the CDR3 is TGTGCCAGCCGAGGGACACTGAACACTGAAGCTTTCTTT.

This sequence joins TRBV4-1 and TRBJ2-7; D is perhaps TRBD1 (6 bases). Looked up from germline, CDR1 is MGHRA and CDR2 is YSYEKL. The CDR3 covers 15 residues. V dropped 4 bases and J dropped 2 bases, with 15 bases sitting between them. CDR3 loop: CASSLGATGTYEQYF. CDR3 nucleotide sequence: TGCGCCAGCAGCCTAGGAGCCACAGGGACCTACGAGCAGTACTTC.

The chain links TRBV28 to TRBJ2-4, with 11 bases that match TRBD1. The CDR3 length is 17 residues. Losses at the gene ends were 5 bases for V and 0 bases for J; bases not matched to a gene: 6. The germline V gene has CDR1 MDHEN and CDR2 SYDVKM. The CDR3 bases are TGTGCCAGCAGTCCCCGGACAGGGGGCTTAGCCAAAAACATTCAGTACTTC. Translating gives CASSPRTGGLAKNIQYF. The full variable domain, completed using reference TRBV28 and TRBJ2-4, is DVKVTQSSRYLVKRTGEKVFLECVQDMDHENMFWYRQDPGLGLRLIYFSYDVKMKEKGDIPEGYSVSREKKERFSLILESASTNQTSMYLCASSPRTGGLAKNIQYFGAGTRLSVL.

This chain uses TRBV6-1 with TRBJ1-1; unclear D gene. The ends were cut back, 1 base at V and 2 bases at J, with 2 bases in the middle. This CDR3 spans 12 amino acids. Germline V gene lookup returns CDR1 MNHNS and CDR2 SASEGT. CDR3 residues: CASSEDNTEAFF. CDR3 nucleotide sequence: TGTGCCAGCAGTGAAGACAACACTGAAGCTTTCTTT.

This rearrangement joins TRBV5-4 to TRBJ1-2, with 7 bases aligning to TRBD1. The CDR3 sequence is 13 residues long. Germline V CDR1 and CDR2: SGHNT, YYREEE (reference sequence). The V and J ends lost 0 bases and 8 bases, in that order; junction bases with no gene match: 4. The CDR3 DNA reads TGTGCCAGCAGCTTGGAACAGGGGAGAGGCTACACCTTC. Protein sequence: CASSLEQGRGYTF.

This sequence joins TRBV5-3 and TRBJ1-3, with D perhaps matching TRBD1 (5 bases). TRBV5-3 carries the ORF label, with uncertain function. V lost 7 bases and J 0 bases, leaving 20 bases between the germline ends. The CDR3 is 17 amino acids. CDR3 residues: CARGPSYRQGSGNTIYF. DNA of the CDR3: TGTGCCAGAGGCCCCTCTTACAGGCAAGGCTCTGGAAACACCATATATTTT.

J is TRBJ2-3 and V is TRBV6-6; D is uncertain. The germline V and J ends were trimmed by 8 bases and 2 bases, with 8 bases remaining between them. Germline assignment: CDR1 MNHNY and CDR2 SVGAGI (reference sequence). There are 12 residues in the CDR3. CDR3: CASGDLTDTQYF. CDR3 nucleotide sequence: TGTGCCAGCGGCGACCTCACAGATACGCAGTATTTT.

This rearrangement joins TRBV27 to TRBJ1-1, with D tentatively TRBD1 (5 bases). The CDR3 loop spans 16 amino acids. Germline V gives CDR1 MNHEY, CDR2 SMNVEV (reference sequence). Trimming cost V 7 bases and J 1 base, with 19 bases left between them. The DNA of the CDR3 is TGTGCCAGCAATCCCAAGCGGGGGGTCGAGAACACTGAAGCTTTCTTT. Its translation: CASNPKRGVENTEAFF.

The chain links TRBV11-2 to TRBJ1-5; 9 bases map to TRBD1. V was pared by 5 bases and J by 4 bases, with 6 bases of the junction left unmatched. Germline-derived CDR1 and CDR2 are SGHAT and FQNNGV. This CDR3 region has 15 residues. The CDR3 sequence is CASSPPGQGNQPQHF. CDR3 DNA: TGTGCCAGCAGCCCGCCGGGACAGGGAAATCAGCCCCAGCATTTT.

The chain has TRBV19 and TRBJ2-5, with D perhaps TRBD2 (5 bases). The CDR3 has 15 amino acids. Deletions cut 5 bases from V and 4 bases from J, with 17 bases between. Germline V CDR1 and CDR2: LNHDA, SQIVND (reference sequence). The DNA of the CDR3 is TGTGCCAGTAGTTCAGGAGGACCCTTATTAGAGACCCAGTACTTC. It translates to CASSSGGPLLETQYF.